This T cell receptor beta chain was obtained from a study of control samples from healthy donors and cancer patients. Produced via immunoSEQ multiplex PCR; TCRdb's table is partial and in-frame only. The repertoire holds some 120,000 clones, with 91% as singletons. The sequenced sample was blood. The sequence was obtained from a man aged 18 to 29 in good health.

In DNA, the CDR3 is TGTGCCACCAGCAGAGATAAGAGGGGGGCAGTCAATGAGCAGTTCTTC. This sequence encodes CATSRDKRGAVNEQFF. The V and J genes are TRBV15 and TRBJ2-1; D is perhaps TRBD1 or TRBD2 (6 bases each). The germline gives CDR1 LNHNV, CDR2 YYDKDF (reference sequence). V lost 0 bases and J 6 bases, leaving 15 bases between the germline ends. The CDR3 is made up of 16 amino acids.